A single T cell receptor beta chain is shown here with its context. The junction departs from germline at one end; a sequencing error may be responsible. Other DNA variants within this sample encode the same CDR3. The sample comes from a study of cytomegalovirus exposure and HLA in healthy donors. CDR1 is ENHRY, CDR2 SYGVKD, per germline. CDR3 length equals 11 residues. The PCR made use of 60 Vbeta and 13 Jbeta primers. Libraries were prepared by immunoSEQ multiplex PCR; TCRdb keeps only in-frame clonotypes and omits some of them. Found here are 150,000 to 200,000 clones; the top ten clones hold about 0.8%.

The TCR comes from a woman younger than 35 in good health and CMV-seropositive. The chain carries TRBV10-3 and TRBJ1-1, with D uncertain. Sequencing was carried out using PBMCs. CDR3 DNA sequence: TGTGCCAGCGGCGGGCCCACTGAGGCTTTCTTT. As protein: CASGGPTEAFF.